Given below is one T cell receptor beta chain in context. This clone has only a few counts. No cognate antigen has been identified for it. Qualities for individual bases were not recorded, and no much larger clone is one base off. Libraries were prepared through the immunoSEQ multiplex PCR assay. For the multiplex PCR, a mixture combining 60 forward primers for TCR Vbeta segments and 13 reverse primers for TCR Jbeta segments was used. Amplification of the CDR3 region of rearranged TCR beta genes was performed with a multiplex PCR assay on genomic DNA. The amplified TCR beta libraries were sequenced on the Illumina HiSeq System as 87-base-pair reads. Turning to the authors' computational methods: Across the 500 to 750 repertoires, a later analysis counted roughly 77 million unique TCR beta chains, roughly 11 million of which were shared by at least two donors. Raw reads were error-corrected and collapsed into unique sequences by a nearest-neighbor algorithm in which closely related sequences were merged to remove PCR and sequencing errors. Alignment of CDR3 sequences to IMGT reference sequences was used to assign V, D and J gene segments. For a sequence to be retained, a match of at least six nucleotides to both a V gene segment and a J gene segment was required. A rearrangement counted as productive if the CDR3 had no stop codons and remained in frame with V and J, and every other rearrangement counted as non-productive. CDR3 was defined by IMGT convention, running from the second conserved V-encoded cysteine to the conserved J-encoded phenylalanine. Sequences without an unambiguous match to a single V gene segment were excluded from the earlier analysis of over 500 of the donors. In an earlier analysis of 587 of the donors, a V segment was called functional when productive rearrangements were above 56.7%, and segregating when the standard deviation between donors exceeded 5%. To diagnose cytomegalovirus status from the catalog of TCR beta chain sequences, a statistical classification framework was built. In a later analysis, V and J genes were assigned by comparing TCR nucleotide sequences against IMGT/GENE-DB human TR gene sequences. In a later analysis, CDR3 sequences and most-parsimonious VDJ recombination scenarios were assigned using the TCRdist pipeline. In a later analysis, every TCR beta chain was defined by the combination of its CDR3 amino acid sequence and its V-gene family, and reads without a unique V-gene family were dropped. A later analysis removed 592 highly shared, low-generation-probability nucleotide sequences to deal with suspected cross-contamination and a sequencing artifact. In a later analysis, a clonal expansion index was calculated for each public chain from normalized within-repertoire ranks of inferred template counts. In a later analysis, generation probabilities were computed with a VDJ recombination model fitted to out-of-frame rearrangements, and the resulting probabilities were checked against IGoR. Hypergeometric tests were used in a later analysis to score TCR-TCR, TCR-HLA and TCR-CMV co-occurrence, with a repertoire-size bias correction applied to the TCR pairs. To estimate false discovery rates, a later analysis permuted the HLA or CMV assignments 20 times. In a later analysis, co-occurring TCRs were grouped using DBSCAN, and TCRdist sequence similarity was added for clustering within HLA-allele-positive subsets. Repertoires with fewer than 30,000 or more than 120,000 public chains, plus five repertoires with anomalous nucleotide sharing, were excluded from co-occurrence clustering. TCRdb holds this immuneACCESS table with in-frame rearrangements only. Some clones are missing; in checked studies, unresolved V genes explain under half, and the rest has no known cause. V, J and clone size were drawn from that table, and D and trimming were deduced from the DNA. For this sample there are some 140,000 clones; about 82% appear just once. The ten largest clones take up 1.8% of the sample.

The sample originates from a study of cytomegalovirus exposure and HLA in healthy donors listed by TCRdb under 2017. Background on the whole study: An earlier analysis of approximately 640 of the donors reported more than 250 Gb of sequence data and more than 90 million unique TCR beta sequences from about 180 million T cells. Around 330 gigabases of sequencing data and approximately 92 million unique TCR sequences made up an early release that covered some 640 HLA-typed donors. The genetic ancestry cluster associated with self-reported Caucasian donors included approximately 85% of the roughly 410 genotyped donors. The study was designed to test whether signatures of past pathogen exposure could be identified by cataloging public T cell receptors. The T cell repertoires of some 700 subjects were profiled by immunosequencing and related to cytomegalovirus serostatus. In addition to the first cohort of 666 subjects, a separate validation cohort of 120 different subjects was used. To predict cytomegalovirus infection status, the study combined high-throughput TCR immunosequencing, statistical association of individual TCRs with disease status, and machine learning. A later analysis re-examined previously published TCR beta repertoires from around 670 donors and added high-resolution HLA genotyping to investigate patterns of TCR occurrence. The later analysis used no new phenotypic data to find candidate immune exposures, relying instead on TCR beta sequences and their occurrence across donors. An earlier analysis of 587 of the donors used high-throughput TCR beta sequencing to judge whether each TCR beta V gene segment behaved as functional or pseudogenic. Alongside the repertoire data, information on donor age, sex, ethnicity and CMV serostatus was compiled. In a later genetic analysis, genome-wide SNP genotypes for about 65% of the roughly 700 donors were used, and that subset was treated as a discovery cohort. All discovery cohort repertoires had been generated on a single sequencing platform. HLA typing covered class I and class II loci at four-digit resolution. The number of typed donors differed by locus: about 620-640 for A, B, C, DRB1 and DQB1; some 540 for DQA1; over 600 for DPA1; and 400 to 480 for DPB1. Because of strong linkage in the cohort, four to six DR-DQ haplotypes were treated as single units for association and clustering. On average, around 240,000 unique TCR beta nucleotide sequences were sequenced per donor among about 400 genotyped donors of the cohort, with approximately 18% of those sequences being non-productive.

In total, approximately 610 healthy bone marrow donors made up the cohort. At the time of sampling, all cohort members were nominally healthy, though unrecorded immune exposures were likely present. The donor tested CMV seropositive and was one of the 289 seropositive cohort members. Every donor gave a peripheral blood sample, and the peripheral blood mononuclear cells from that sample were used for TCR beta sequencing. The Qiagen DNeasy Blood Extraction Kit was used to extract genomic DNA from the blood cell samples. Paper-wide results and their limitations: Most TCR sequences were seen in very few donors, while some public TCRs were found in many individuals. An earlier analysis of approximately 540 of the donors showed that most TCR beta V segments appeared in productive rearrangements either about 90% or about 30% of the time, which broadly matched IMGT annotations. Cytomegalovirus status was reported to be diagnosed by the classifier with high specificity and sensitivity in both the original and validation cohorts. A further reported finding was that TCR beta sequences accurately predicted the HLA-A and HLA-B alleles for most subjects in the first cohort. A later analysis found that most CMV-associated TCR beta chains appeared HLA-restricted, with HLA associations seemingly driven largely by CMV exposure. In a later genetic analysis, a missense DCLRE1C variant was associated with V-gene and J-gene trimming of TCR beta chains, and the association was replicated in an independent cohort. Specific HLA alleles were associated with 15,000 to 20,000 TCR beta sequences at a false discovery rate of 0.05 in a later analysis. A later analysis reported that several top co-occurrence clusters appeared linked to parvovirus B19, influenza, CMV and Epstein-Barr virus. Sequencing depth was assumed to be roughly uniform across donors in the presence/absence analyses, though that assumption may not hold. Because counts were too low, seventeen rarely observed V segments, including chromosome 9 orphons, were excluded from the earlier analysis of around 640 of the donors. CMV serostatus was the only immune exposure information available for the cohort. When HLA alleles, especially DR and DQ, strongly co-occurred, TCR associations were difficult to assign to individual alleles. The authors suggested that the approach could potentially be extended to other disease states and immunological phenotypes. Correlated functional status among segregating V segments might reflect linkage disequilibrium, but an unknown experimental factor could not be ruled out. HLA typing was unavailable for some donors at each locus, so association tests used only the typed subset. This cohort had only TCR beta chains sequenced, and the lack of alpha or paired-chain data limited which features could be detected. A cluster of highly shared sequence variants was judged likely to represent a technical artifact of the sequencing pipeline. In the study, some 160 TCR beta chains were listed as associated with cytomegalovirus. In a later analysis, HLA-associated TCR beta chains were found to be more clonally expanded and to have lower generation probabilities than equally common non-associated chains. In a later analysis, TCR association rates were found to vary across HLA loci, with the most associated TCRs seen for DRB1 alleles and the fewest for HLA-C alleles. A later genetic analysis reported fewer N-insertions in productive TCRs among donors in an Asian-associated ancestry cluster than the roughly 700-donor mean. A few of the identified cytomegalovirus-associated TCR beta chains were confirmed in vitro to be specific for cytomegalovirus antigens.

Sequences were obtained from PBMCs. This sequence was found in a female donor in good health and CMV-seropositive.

In nucleotides, the sequence is TGTGCCAGCAGCCGCCAGAGGGGGCAAAGAGATGGCTACACCTTC. It encodes CASSRQRGQRDGYTF. Recombination connected TRBV7-8 to TRBJ1-2, and 7 junctional nucleotides match TRBD1. Clipping removes 5 bases from V and 6 bases from J, with 12 as the unmatched junction base count. The CDR3 goes from the cysteine to the phenylalanine over 15 residues. The kept DNA is CDR3 alone, 45 bases in frame from the first base. CDR1 and CDR2 are drawn from the germline V gene: SGHVS, FQNEAQ.